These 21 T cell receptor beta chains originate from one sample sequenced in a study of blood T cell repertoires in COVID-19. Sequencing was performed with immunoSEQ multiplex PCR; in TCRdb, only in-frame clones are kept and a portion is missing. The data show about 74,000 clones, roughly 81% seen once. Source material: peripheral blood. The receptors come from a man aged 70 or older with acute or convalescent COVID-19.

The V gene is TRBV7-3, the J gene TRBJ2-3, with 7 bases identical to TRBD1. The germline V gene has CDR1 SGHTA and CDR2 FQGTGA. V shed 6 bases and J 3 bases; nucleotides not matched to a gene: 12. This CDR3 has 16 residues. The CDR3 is CASSRGTGATTDTQYF. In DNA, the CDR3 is TGTGCCAGCAGTCGGGGAACAGGGGCAACGACAGATACGCAGTATTTT.

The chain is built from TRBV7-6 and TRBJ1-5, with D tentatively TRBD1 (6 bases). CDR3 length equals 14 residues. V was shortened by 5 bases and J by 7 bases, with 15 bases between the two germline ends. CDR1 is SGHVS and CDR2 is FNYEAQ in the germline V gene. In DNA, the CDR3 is TGTGCCAGCAGCCCAGGACAGCCGGAACAGCCCCAGCATTTT. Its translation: CASSPGQPEQPQHF.

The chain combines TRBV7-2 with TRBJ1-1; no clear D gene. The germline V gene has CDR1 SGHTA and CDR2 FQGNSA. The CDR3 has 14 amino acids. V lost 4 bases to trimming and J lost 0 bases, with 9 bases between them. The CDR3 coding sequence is TGTGCCAGCAGCTCCCGAGGCCTGAACACTGAAGCTTTCTTT. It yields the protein CASSSRGLNTEAFF.

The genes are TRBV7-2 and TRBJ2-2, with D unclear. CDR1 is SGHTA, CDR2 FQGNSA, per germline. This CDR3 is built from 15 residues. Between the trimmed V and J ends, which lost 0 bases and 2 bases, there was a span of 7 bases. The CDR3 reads CASSLAATNTGELFF. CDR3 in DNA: TGTGCCAGCAGCTTAGCTGCGACAAACACCGGGGAGCTGTTTTTT. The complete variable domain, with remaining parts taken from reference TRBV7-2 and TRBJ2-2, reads GAGVSQSPSNKVTEKGKDVELRCDPISGHTALYWYRQSLGQGLEFLIYFQGNSAPDKSGLPSDRFSAERTGGSVSTLTIQRTQQEDSAVYLCASSLAATNTGELFFGEGSRLTVL.

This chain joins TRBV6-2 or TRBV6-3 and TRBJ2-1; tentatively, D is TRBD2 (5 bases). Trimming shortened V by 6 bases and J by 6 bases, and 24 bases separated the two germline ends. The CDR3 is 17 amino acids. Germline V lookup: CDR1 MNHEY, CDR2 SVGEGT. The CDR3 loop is CASSPGFRGPKINEQFF. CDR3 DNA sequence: TGTGCCAGCAGCCCTGGGTTTCGAGGGCCAAAGATCAATGAGCAGTTCTTC.

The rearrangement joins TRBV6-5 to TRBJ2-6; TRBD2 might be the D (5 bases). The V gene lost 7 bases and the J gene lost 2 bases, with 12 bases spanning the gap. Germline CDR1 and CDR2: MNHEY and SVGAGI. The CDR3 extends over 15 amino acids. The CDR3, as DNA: TGTGCCAGCACCGGGGAGTTAGCTGGGGCCAACGTCCTGACTTTC. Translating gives CASTGELAGANVLTF.

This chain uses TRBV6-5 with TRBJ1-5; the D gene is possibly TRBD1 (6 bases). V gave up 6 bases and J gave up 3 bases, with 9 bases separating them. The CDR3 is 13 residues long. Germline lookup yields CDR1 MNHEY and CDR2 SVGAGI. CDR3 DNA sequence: TGTGCCAGCAGGGACAGTCACAATCAGCCCCAGCATTTT. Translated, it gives CASRDSHNQPQHF.

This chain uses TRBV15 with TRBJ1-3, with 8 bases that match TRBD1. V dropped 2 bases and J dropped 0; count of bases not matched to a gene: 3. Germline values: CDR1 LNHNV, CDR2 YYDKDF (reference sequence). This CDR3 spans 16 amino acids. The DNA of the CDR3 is TGTGCCACCAGCAGAAGACAGGGGCCCTCTGGAAACACCATATATTTT. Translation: CATSRRQGPSGNTIYF. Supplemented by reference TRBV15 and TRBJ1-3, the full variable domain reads DAMVIQNPRYQVTQFGKPVTLSCSQTLNHNVMYWYQQKSSQAPKLLFHYYDKDFNNEADTPDNFQSRRPNTSFCFLDIRSPGLGDTAMYLCATSRRQGPSGNTIYFGEGSWLTVV.

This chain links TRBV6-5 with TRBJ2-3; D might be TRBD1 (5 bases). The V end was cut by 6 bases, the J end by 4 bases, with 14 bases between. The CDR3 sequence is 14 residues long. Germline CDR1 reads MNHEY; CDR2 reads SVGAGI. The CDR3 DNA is TGTGCCAGCAGGGGGCAGGGTGAGTCAGATACGCAGTATTTT. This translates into CASRGQGESDTQYF.

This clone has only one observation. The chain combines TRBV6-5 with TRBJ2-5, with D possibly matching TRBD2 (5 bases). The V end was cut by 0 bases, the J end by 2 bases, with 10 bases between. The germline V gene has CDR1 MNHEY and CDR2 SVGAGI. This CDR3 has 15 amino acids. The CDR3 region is CASSYSFGEQETQYF. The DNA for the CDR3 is TGTGCCAGCAGTTACTCGTTTGGGGAGCAAGAGACCCAGTACTTC.

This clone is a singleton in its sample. The CDR3: CASIQVGAETQYF. The CDR3 bases are TGTGCCAGCATCCAAGTGGGGGCAGAGACCCAGTACTTC. The rearrangement uses TRBV12-3 or TRBV12-4 and TRBJ2-5; a weak D match, TRBD1 (6 bases). Trimming took off 7 bases at V and 4 bases at J, with 13 bases between the two ends. This CDR3 comprises 13 residues.

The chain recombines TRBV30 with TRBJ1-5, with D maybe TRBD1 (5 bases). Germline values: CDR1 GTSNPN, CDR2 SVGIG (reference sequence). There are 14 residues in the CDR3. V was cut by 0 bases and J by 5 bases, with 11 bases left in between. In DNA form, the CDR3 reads TGTGCCTGGAGTGTGGGGGGGAAATATCAGCCCCAGCATTTT. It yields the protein CAWSVGGKYQPQHF.

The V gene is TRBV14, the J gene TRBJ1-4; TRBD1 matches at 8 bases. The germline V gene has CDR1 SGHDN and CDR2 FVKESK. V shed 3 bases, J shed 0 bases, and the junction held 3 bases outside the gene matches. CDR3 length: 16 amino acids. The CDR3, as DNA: TGTGCCAGCAGCCAGACAGGGGTCGCAACTAATGAAAAACTGTTTTTT. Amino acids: CASSQTGVATNEKLFF.

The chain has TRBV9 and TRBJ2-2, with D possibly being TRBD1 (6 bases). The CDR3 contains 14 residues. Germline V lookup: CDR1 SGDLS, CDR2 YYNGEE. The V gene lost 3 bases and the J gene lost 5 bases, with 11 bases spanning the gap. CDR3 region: CASSGQGWTGELFF. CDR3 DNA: TGTGCCAGCAGCGGGCAGGGGTGGACCGGGGAGCTGTTTTTT.

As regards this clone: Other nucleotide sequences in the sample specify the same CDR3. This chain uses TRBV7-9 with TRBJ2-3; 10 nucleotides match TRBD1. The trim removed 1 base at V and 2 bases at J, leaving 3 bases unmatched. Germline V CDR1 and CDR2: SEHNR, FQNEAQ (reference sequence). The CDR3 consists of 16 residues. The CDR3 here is CASSLGGQGITDTQYF. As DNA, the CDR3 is TGTGCCAGCAGCTTAGGGGGACAGGGGATCACAGATACGCAGTATTTT.

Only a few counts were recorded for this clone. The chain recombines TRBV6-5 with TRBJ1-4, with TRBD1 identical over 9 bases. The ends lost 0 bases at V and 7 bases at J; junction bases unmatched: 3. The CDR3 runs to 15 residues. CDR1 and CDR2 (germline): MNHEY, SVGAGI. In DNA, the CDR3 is TGTGCCAGCAGTTACTCTACAGGGGGCGGTGAAAAACTGTTTTTT. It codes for CASSYSTGGGEKLFF.

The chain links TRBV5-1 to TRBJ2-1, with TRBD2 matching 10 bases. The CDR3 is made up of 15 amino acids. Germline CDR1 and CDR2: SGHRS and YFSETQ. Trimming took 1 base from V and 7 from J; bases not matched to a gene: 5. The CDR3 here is CASSLRTSGGNEQFF. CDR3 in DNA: TGCGCCAGCAGCTTGAGGACTAGCGGTGGGAATGAGCAGTTCTTC.

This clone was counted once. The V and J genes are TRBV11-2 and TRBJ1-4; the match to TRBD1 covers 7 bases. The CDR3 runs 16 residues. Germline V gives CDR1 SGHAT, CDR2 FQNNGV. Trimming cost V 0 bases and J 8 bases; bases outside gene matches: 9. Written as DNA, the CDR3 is TGTGCCAGCAGCTTAGATAAGCGACAGGGATACGAAAAACTGTTTTTT. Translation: CASSLDKRQGYEKLFF.

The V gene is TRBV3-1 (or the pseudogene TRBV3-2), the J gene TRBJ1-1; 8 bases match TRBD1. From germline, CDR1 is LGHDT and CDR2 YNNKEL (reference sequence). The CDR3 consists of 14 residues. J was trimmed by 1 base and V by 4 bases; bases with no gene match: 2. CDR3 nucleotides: TGTGCCAGCAGCCCGGACAGGGCGAACACTGAAGCTTTCTTT. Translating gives CASSPDRANTEAFF.

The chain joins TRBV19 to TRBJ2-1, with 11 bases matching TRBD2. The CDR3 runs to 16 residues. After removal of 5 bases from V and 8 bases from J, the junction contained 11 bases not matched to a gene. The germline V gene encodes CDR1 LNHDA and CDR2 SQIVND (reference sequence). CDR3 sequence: CASSAPLAGVIYEQFF. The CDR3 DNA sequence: TGTGCCAGTAGTGCCCCACTAGCGGGGGTAATTTATGAGCAGTTCTTC.

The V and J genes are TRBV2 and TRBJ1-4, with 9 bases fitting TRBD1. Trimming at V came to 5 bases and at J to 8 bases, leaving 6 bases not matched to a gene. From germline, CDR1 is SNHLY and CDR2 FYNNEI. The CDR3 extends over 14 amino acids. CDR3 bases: TGTGCCAGCAGTCCGGGACAGGGTAGAGAAAAACTGTTTTTT. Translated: CASSPGQGREKLFF.